The rows below give T cell receptor beta chains drawn from one sample of a study of blood T cell repertoires in COVID-19. The table came from immunoSEQ multiplex PCR; TCRdb's copy has only in-frame clones and leaves some out. The table lists approximately 250,000 clones, about 88% of them singletons, with 3.6% in the top ten. The sequenced sample was peripheral blood. All receptors come from a man younger than 35 with active or convalescent COVID-19. Both conserved end residues are part of each CDR3. D genes are given only for firm matches. Clone sizes are given selectively: once, few, many, or a class where the clone is expanded.

j_gene: TRBJ1-1
v_gene: TRBV28
abundance: -
d_gene: TRBD1
CDR3nt: TGTGCCAGCAGTTCGGGACAGCTAAGTTACACTGAAGCTTTCTTT
CDR3aa: CASSSGQLSYTEAFF

j_gene: TRBJ2-3
v_gene: TRBV5-5
abundance: -
d_gene: -
CDR3nt: TGTGCCAGCAGCTACGGACTCCTCACAGATACGCAGTATTTT
CDR3aa: CASSYGLLTDTQYF

j_gene: TRBJ2-7
v_gene: TRBV12-3/TRBV12-4
abundance: -
d_gene: -
CDR3nt: TGTGCCAGTTCTCCTTCCGGGGTCTACGAGCAGTACTTC
CDR3aa: CASSPSGVYEQYF

j_gene: TRBJ2-7
v_gene: TRBV20-1
abundance: -
d_gene: -
CDR3nt: TGCAGTGCTAGAGTTAATGACGAGCAGTACTTC
CDR3aa: CSARVNDEQYF

j_gene: TRBJ1-1
v_gene: TRBV29-1
abundance: -
d_gene: TRBD1
CDR3nt: TGCAGCGTTGAACTACCGGGACAGGGTAACACTGAAGCTTTCTTT
CDR3aa: CSVELPGQGNTEAFF

j_gene: TRBJ2-1
v_gene: TRBV3-1/TRBV3-2
abundance: -
d_gene: TRBD2
CDR3nt: TGTGCCAGCAAATGGACTAGCGGGGGGGCTGAAGAGCAGTTCTTC
CDR3aa: CASKWTSGGAEEQFF

j_gene: TRBJ1-1
v_gene: TRBV5-6
abundance: -
d_gene: -
CDR3nt: TGTGCCAGCAGTTCCCTACAGGCGCTCACTGAAGCTTTCTTT
CDR3aa: CASSSLQALTEAFF

j_gene: TRBJ2-1
v_gene: TRBV7-3
abundance: few
d_gene: TRBD2
CDR3nt: TGTGCCAGCAGCTTAGGACTAGCGGAAACCTACAATGAGCAGTTCTTC
CDR3aa: CASSLGLAETYNEQFF

j_gene: TRBJ2-3
v_gene: TRBV11-3
abundance: -
d_gene: -
CDR3nt: TGTGCCAGCAGCTTAGTATCGGAGACAGATACGCAGTATTTT
CDR3aa: CASSLVSETDTQYF

j_gene: TRBJ1-3
v_gene: TRBV28
abundance: few
d_gene: -
CDR3nt: TGTGCCAGCAGGCGTAGTCAGGGATACTCTGGAAACACCATATATTTT
CDR3aa: CASRRSQGYSGNTIYF

j_gene: TRBJ2-2
v_gene: TRBV4-2
abundance: -
d_gene: -
CDR3nt: TGTGCCAGCAGCCCCTCCGGGGCGGGAAGCACCGGGGAGCTGTTTTTT
CDR3aa: CASSPSGAGSTGELFF

j_gene: TRBJ1-5
v_gene: TRBV6-2/TRBV6-3
abundance: few
d_gene: -
CDR3nt: TGTGCCAGCAGTTACTCAAGCGGAGAAGATCAGCCCCAGCATTTT
CDR3aa: CASSYSSGEDQPQHF

j_gene: TRBJ2-7
v_gene: TRBV20-1
abundance: -
d_gene: TRBD2
CDR3nt: TGCAGTGCTAGAGGCGGGGGCGAGCAGTACTTC
CDR3aa: CSARGGGEQYF

j_gene: TRBJ2-7
v_gene: TRBV5-1
abundance: -
d_gene: -
CDR3nt: TGCGCCAGCAGAATTGACGGGGCCTACGAGCAGTACTTC
CDR3aa: CASRIDGAYEQYF

j_gene: TRBJ2-7
v_gene: TRBV7-2
abundance: -
d_gene: -
CDR3nt: TGTGCCAGCAGCTCGACACTGCGCTACGAGCAGTACTTC
CDR3aa: CASSSTLRYEQYF

j_gene: TRBJ2-1
v_gene: TRBV5-4
abundance: -
d_gene: TRBD1
CDR3nt: TGTGCCAGCAGCTTGTACACAGGGGAGTACAATGAGCAGTTCTTC
CDR3aa: CASSLYTGEYNEQFF

j_gene: TRBJ1-2
v_gene: TRBV9
abundance: few
d_gene: -
CDR3nt: TGTGCCAGCAGCGCCGCAAAGGGGGGCTACACCTTC
CDR3aa: CASSAAKGGYTF

j_gene: TRBJ1-2
v_gene: TRBV4-3
abundance: -
d_gene: -
CDR3nt: TGCGCCAGCAGCCATGACCAGGGGCGCGGTGGCTACACCTTC
CDR3aa: CASSHDQGRGGYTF

j_gene: TRBJ1-3
v_gene: TRBV7-9
abundance: -
d_gene: -
CDR3nt: TGTGCCAGCAGCCCCGACAGGAGAAACACCATATATTTT
CDR3aa: CASSPDRRNTIYF

j_gene: TRBJ2-5
v_gene: TRBV15
abundance: once
d_gene: -
CDR3nt: TGTGCCACCAGCAGAGATTGGGAGACGAAGACCCAGTACTTC
CDR3aa: CATSRDWETKTQYF

j_gene: TRBJ2-7
v_gene: TRBV4-1
abundance: -
d_gene: -
CDR3nt: TGCGCCAGCAGCCAAGGGCTCAGGGTAAGCGAGCAGTACTTC
CDR3aa: CASSQGLRVSEQYF

j_gene: TRBJ1-4
v_gene: TRBV14
abundance: -
d_gene: -
CDR3nt: TGTGCCAGCAGCCCCTCGCGGGGGGGAACTAATGAAAAACTGTTTTTT
CDR3aa: CASSPSRGGTNEKLFF

j_gene: TRBJ1-4
v_gene: TRBV6-6
abundance: -
d_gene: -
CDR3nt: TGTGCCAGCAGTCCATCCGCAGCCAAGACGGGAATTGAAAAACTGTTTTTT
CDR3aa: CASSPSAAKTGIEKLFF